The next 18 T cell receptor beta chains were all read from a single sample in a study of Graves' ophthalmopathy and Graves' hyperthyroidism. From RNA, the CDR3 regions of TCR beta chains were amplified and sequenced. A first-round RT-PCR used HTBI primers, followed by a second-round multiplex PCR. Each CDR3 protein gets one entry after TCRdb re-called the multiplex PCR reads with MiXCR. The profile shows more than 300,000 distinct CDR3 sequences, approximately 15% of them singletons. The sequenced sample was peripheral blood. These receptors all come from a woman under 30 with stable Graves' hyperthyroidism.

This clonotype was found many times. The V gene is TRBV11-2, the J gene TRBJ2-2; 9 bases fit TRBD2. This CDR3 has 17 amino acids. Germline V gene sequence: CDR1 SGHAT, CDR2 FQNNGV. The V segment lost 2 bases and the J segment 2 bases; nucleotides outside the gene matches: 6. The CDR3 DNA sequence: TGTGCCAGCAGCTTACTGGCACTAGCGGGCAACACCGGGGAGCTGTTTTTT. This encodes CASSLLALAGNTGELFF. The full variable domain, completed using reference TRBV11-2 and TRBJ2-2, is EAGVAQSPRYKIIEKRQSVAFWCNPISGHATLYWYQQILGQGPKLLIQFQNNGVVDDSQLPKDRFSAERLKGVDSTLKIQPAKLEDSAVYLCASSLLALAGNTGELFFGEGSRLTVL.

This clonotype has ten or more counts. The CDR3 DNA reads TGTGCCAGCAGCTCTGGACTGGGGGTGGACACTGAAGCTTTCTTT. This encodes CASSSGLGVDTEAFF. The rearrangement links TRBV11-2 to TRBJ1-1, with D perhaps matching TRBD1 (5 bases). From germline, CDR1 is SGHAT and CDR2 FQNNGV. V was pared by 4 bases and J by 3 bases, with 15 bases between. The CDR3 is 15 amino acids.

The V and J genes are TRBV6-2 or TRBV6-3 and TRBJ2-7; TRBD2 is a possible D gene (5 bases). The ends were cut back, 0 bases at V and 7 bases at J, with 10 bases in the middle. CDR3 size: 13 residues. Germline-derived CDR1 and CDR2 are MNHEY and SVGEGT. CDR3 sequence reads: CASSYSARGEQYF. CDR3 coding DNA: TGTGCCAGCAGTTACTCAGCAAGAGGGGAGCAGTACTTC.

This clonotype was seen many times. In DNA, the CDR3 is TGCGCCAGCAGCTTCGGCCAGGGGAATGGCTACACCTTC. Protein product: CASSFGQGNGYTF. The chain uses TRBV5-1 and TRBJ1-2; TRBD1 might be the D (6 bases). Germline values: CDR1 SGHRS, CDR2 YFSETQ. The ends were cut back, 2 bases at V and 6 bases at J, with 11 bases in the middle. CDR3 size: 13 residues.

In its sample, this clonotype was seen many times. The chain uses TRBV24-1 and TRBJ2-2; D not resolved. This CDR3 region has 13 residues. Trimming shortened V by 0 bases and J by 7 bases, and 5 bases separated the two germline ends. Germline V lookup: CDR1 KGHDR, CDR2 SFDVKD. The CDR3 region has the DNA TGTGCCACCAGTGATTTGAACGGCGGGGAGCTGTTTTTT. Translation: CATSDLNGGELFF.

This clonotype was detected many times. The chain links TRBV5-1 to TRBJ1-2; 9 bases align to TRBD1. This CDR3 spans 15 amino acids. CDR1 is SGHRS and CDR2 is YFSETQ in the germline V gene. J lost 7 bases, V lost 2 bases, and 9 bases had no gene match. The CDR3 loop reads CASSFSGTGLAGYTF. The DNA for the CDR3 is TGCGCCAGCAGCTTTTCCGGGACAGGGCTCGCTGGCTACACCTTC. The whole variable domain, remainder taken from reference TRBV5-1 and TRBJ1-2, is KAGVTQTPRYLIKTRGQQVTLSCSPISGHRSVSWYQQTPGQGLQFLFEYFSETQRNKGNFPGRFSGRQFSNSRSEMNVSTLELGDSALYLCASSFSGTGLAGYTFGSGTRLTVV.

This clonotype was observed many times. V usage is TRBV6-5 and J usage is TRBJ1-1; D possibly corresponds to TRBD1 (5 bases). This CDR3 has 13 residues. Trimming stripped 2 bases from V and 4 bases from J, with 8 bases between. The germline V gene encodes CDR1 MNHEY and CDR2 SVGAGI. In DNA form, the CDR3 reads TGTGCCAGCAGTTACGGGCAGGGCACTGAAGCTTTCTTT. Translating gives CASSYGQGTEAFF.

The sample holds many counts of this clonotype. The gene calls are TRBV6-2 or TRBV6-3 and TRBJ2-7, with 10 bases identical to TRBD2. The CDR3 totals 15 residues. Germline V gives CDR1 MNHEY, CDR2 SVGEGT. V dropped 5 bases and J dropped 6; count of bases not matched to a gene: 10. CDR3 DNA sequence: TGTGCCAGCAGTCACGGGGCTAGCGGGGGAACCGAGCAGTACTTC. Amino acid sequence: CASSHGASGGTEQYF.

This clonotype was picked up many times. J is TRBJ1-2 and V is TRBV7-2, with 7 nucleotides matching TRBD1. This CDR3 spans 12 amino acids. Germline-derived CDR1 and CDR2 are SGHTA and FQGNSA. J was trimmed by 7 bases and V by 6 bases; bases with no gene match: 5. CDR3 in DNA: TGTGCCAGCAGGTGGGACAGCGGTGGCTACACCTTC. Translating it yields CASRWDSGGYTF. The entire variable domain, with the rest obtained from reference TRBV7-2 and TRBJ1-2, is as follows: GAGVSQSPSNKVTEKGKDVELRCDPISGHTALYWYRQSLGQGLEFLIYFQGNSAPDKSGLPSDRFSAERTGGSVSTLTIQRTQQEDSAVYLCASRWDSGGYTFGSGTRLTVV.

Many counts were recorded for this clonotype. This chain joins TRBV6-1 and TRBJ1-1, with D hard to call. V lost 4 bases, J lost 5 bases, and 11 bases lay in between. This CDR3 has 13 amino acids. The germline gives CDR1 MNHNS, CDR2 SASEGT. In DNA, the CDR3 is TGTGCCAGCAGTGTTTCACAGCAGACTGAAGCTTTCTTT. This codes for CASSVSQQTEAFF.

The CDR3 protein is CASSFQDGMNTEAFF. CDR3 DNA sequence: TGTGCCAGCAGCTTCCAGGACGGAATGAACACTGAAGCTTTCTTT. V and J are TRBV7-9 and TRBJ1-1; D is undetermined. Germline loops: CDR1 SEHNR, CDR2 FQNEAQ (reference sequence). Trimming took off 3 bases at V and 0 bases at J, with 11 bases between the two ends. CDR3 size: 15 residues.

The chain employs TRBV20-1 and TRBJ1-2; no firm D call. Germline-derived CDR1 and CDR2 are DFQATT and SNEGSKA (reference sequence). With 3 bases removed from V and 2 bases from J, the gap between germline ends came to 13 bases. The CDR3 consists of 14 residues. In nucleotides, the CDR3 is TGCAGTGCTAGTTTCGGGAATGGGAACTATGGCTACACCTTC. This gives the protein CSASFGNGNYGYTF.

This clonotype was recorded at least ten times. V gene TRBV7-9 combines with J gene TRBJ1-2; 8 nucleotides agree with TRBD1. The CDR3 is 15 residues long. J gave up 3 bases and V 10 bases, and 13 bases lay outside the gene matches. CDR1 is SEHNR, CDR2 FQNEAQ, per germline (reference sequence). In DNA form, the CDR3 reads TGTGCCAACGGACAGGGAGGGTTGGATGACTATGGCTACACCTTC. This translates into CANGQGGLDDYGYTF.

The table lists this clonotype with a few counts. This sequence joins TRBV6-1 and TRBJ2-5; 13 nucleotides match TRBD2. The V and J ends lost 6 bases and 6 bases, in that order; junction bases with no gene match: 7. Per the germline V gene, CDR1 is MNHNS and CDR2 is SASEGT. This CDR3 contains 15 residues. This CDR3 is CASSQLAGGPKTQYF. The DNA of the CDR3 is TGTGCCAGCAGCCAACTAGCGGGGGGGCCCAAGACCCAGTACTTC.

This clonotype was recorded many times. The chain has TRBV29-1 and TRBJ2-2; D gene unclear. The CDR3 has 13 amino acids. The germline V and J ends were trimmed by 1 base and 6 bases, with 9 bases remaining between them. Germline V gene lookup returns CDR1 SQVTM and CDR2 ANQGSEA. CDR3 amino acids: CSVEVWGAGELFF. The CDR3 DNA reads TGCAGCGTTGAAGTTTGGGGTGCCGGGGAGCTGTTTTTT.

This clonotype has ten or more counts. CDR3 DNA: TGCGCCAGCAGCCAAGATGCAGGGCGGCACTATGGCTACACCTTC. This codes for CASSQDAGRHYGYTF. The chain has TRBV4-1 and TRBJ1-2, with a tentative D call TRBD1 (5 bases). V lost 0 bases to trimming and J lost 3 bases, with 11 bases between them. Germline values: CDR1 MGHRA, CDR2 YSYEKL. The CDR3 contains 15 residues.

This clonotype was seen ten or more times. The chain links TRBV6-5 to TRBJ1-1; no definite D call. This CDR3 spans 14 amino acids. With 2 bases removed from V and 10 bases from J, the gap between germline ends came to 17 bases. Germline loops: CDR1 MNHEY, CDR2 SVGAGI. The CDR3 DNA follows: TGTGCCAGCAGTTACCCAGCCGAACGTCGTAGAGCTTTCTTT. This encodes CASSYPAERRRAFF.

This rearrangement joins TRBV6-5 to TRBJ2-2; 9 nucleotides align to TRBD1. J lost 6 bases, V lost 3 bases, and 8 bases had no gene match. The CDR3 runs to 16 residues. Germline values: CDR1 MNHEY, CDR2 SVGAGI. The CDR3 region is CASSYRTGVIAGELFF. The CDR3 DNA sequence: TGTGCCAGCAGTTATCGGACAGGGGTGATTGCCGGGGAGCTGTTTTTT.